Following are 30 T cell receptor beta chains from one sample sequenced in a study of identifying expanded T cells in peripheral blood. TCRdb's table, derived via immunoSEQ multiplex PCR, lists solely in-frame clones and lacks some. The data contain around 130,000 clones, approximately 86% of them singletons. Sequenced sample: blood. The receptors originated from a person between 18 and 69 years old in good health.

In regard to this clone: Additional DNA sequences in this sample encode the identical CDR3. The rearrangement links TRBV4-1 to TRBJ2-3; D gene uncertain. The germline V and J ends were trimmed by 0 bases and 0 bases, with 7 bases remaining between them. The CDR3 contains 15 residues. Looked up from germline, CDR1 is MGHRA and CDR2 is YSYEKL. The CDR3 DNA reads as TGCGCCAGCAGCCAAGAGGAGCTGAGCACAGATACGCAGTATTTT. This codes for CASSQEELSTDTQYF.

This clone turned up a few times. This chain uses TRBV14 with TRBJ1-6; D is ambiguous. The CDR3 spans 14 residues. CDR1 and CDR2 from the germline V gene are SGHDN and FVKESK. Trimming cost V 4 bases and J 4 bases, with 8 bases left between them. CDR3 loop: CASSPSGYNSPLHF. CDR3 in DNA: TGTGCCAGCAGCCCTTCGGGTTATAATTCACCCCTCCACTTT.

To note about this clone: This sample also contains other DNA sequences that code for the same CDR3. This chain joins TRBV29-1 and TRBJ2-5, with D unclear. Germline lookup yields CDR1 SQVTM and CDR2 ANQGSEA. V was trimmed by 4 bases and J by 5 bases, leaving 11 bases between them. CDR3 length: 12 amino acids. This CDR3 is CSVAGFVETQYF. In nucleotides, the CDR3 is TGCAGCGTTGCGGGTTTCGTGGAGACCCAGTACTTC.

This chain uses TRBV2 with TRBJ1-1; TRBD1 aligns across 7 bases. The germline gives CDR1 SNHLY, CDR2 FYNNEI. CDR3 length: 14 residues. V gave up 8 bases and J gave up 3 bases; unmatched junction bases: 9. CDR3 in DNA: TGTGCCAGCCAATTGACAGGGAAGCACACTGAAGCTTTCTTT. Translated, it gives CASQLTGKHTEAFF. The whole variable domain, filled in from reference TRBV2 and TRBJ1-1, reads EPEVTQTPSHQVTQMGQEVILRCVPISNHLYFYWYRQILGQKVEFLVSFYNNEISEKSEIFDDQFSVERPDGSNFTLKIRSTKLEDSAMYFCASQLTGKHTEAFFGQGTRLTVV.

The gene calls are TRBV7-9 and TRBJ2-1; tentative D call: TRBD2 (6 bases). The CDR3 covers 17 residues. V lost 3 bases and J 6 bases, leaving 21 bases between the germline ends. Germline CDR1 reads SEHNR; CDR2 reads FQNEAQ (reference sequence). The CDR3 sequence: CASSLGAAGSISNEQFF. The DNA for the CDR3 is TGTGCCAGCAGCTTGGGAGCGGCGGGATCTATAAGCAATGAGCAGTTCTTC.

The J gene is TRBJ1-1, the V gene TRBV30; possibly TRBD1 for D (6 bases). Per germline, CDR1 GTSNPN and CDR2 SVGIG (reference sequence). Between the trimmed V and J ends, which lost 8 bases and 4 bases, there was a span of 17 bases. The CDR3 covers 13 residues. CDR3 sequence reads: CAPAGGRFTEAFF. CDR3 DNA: TGTGCCCCCGCGGGGGGGCGTTTCACTGAAGCTTTCTTT.

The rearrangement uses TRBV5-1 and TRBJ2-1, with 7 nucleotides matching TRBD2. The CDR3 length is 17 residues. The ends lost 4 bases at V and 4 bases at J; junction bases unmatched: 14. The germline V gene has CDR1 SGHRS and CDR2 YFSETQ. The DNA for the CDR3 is TGCGCCAGCAGCGTTTACAAACTAGCGAAAGGGTACAATGAGCAGTTCTTC. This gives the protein CASSVYKLAKGYNEQFF.

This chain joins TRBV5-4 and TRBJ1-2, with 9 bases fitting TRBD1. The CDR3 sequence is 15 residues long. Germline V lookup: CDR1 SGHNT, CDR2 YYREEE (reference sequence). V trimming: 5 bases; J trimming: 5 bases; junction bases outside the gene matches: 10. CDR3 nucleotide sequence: TGTGCCAGCAGACCCTCCGGACAGGGGATTTATGGCTACACCTTC. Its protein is CASRPSGQGIYGYTF.

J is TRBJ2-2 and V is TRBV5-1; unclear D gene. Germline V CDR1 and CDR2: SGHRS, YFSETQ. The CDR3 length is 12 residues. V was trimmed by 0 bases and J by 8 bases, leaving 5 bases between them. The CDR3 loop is CASSLESGELFF. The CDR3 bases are TGCGCCAGCAGCTTGGAGTCGGGGGAGCTGTTTTTT. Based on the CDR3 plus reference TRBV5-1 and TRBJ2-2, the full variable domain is KAGVTQTPRYLIKTRGQQVTLSCSPISGHRSVSWYQQTPGQGLQFLFEYFSETQRNKGNFPGRFSGRQFSNSRSEMNVSTLELGDSALYLCASSLESGELFFGEGSRLTVL.

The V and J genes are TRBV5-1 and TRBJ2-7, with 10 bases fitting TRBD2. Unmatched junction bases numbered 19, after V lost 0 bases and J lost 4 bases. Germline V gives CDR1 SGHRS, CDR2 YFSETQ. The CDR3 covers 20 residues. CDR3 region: CASSLVPVWVGLAASYEQYF. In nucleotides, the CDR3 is TGCGCCAGCAGCTTGGTACCCGTTTGGGTTGGACTAGCGGCATCTTACGAGCAGTACTTC.

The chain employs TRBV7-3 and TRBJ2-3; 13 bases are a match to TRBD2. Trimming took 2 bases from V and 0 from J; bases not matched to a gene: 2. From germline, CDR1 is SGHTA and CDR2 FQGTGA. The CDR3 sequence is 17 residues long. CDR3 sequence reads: CASSLVGLAGSTDTQYF. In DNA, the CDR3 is TGTGCCAGCAGCTTAGTGGGACTAGCGGGGAGCACAGATACGCAGTATTTT.

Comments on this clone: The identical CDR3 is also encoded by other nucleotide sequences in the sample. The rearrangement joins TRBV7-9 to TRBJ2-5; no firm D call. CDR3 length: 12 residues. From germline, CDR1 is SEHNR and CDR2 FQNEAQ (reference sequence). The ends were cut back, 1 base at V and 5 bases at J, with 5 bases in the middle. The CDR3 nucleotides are TGTGCCAGCAGCTTAGTCTCTGAGACCCAGTACTTC. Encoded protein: CASSLVSETQYF.

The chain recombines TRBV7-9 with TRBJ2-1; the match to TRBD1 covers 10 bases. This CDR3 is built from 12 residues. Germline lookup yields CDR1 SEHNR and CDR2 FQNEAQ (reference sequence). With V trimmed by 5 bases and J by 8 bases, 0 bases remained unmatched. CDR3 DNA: TGTGCCAGCAGCGGGACAGGGGATGAGCAGTTCTTC. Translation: CASSGTGDEQFF.

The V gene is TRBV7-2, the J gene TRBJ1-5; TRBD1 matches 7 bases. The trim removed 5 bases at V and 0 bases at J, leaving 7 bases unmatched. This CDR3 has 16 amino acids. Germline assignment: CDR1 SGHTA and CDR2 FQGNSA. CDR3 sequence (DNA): TGTGCCAGCAGCACGGAAGGGGGCGATAGCAATCAGCCCCAGCATTTT. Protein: CASSTEGGDSNQPQHF.

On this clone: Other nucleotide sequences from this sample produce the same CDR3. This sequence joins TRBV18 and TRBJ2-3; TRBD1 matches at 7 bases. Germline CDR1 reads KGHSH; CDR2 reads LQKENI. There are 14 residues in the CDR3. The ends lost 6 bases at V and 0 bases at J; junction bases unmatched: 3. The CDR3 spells CASSRDRSTDTQYF. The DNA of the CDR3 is TGTGCCAGCTCTCGGGACAGAAGCACAGATACGCAGTATTTT.

The CDR3 is CASSLKTGAYEQYF. CDR3 bases: TGTGCCAGCAGTCTCAAGACAGGGGCCTACGAGCAGTACTTC. This chain connects TRBV6-5 to TRBJ2-7; 8 bases match TRBD1. Per the germline V gene, CDR1 is MNHEY and CDR2 is SVGAGI. The length of the CDR3 is 14 residues. The J segment lost 2 bases and the V segment lost 5 bases, leaving 5 bases of the junction unmatched.

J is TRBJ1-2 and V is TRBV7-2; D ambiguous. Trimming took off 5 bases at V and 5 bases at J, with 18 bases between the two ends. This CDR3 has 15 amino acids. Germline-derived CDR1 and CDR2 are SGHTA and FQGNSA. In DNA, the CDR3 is TGTGCCAGCAGCGCCGACCGGATAGTGGCGTATGGCTACACCTTC. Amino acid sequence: CASSADRIVAYGYTF.

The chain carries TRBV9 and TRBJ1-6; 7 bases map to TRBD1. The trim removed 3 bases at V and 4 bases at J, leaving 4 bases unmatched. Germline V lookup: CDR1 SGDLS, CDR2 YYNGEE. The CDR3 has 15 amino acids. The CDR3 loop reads CASSGGQKYNSPLHF. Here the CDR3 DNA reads TGTGCCAGCAGCGGGGGACAGAAATATAATTCACCCCTCCACTTT.

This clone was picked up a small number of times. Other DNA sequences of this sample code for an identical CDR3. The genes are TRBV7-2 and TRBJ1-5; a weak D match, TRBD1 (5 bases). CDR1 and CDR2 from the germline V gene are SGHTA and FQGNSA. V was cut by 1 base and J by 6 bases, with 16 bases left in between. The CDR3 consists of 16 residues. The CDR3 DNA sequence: TGTGCCAGCAGCTTAGATTACCGAAAGGGGAGTCAGCCCCAGCATTTT. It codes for CASSLDYRKGSQPQHF.

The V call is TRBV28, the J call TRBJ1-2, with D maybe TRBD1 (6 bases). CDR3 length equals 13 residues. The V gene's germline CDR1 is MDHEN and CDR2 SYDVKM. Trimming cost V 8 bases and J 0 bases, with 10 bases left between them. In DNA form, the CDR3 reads TGTGCCAGCGGGGGCCCACCTAACTATGGCTACACCTTC. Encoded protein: CASGGPPNYGYTF.

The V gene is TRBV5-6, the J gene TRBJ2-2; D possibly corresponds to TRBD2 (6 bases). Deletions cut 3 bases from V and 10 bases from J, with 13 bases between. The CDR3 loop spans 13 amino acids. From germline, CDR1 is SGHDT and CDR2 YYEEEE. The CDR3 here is CASSYDTSLELFF. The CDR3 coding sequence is TGTGCCAGCAGCTACGACACTAGCTTGGAGCTGTTTTTT.

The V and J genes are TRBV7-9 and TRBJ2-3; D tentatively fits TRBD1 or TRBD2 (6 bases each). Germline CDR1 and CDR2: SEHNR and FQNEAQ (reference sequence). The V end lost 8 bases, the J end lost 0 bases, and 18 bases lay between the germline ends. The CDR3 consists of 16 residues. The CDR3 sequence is CASRLRRDTSTDTQYF. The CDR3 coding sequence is TGTGCCAGCCGTTTACGGCGGGACACTAGCACAGATACGCAGTATTTT.

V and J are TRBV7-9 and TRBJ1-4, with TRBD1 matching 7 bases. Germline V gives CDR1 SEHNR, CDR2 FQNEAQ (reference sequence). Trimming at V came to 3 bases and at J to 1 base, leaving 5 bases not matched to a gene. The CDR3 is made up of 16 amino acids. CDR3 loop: CASSFRQGETNEKLFF. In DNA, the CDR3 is TGTGCCAGCAGCTTCCGTCAGGGGGAAACTAATGAAAAACTGTTTTTT.

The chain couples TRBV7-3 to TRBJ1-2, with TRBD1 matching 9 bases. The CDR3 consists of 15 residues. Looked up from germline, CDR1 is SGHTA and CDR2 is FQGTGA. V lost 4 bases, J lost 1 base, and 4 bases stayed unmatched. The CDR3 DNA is TGTGCCAGCAGCTCCGGACAGGGGATTAACTATGGCTACACCTTC. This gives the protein CASSSGQGINYGYTF. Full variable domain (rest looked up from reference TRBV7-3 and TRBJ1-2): GAGVSQTPSNKVTEKGKYVELRCDPISGHTALYWYRQSLGQGPEFLIYFQGTGAADDSGLPNDRFFAVRPEGSVSTLKIQRTERGDSAVYLCASSSGQGINYGYTFGSGTRLTVV.

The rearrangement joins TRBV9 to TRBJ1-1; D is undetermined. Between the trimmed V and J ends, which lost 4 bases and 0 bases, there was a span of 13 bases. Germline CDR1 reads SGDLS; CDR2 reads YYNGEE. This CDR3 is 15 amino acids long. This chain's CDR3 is CASSTTVIMNTEAFF. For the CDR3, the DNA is TGTGCCAGCAGCACAACGGTCATCATGAACACTGAAGCTTTCTTT.

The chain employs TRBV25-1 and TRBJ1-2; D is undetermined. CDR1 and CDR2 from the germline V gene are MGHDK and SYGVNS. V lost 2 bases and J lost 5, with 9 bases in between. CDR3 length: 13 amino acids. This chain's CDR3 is CASSERADYGYTF. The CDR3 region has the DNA TGTGCCAGCAGTGAACGGGCGGATTATGGCTACACCTTC.

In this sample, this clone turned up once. Here the CDR3 reads CASRRTANTEAFF. CDR3 in DNA: TGTGCCAGCAGGCGGACGGCTAACACTGAAGCTTTCTTT. The chain couples TRBV6-5 to TRBJ1-1, with D unresolved. Germline V lookup: CDR1 MNHEY, CDR2 SVGAGI. V was cut by 6 bases and J by 2 bases, with 10 bases left in between. The CDR3 has 13 residues.

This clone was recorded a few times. The CDR3 protein is CASSLDQGGDTEAFF. In DNA form, the CDR3 reads TGTGCCAGCAGCTTAGATCAGGGAGGGGACACTGAAGCTTTCTTT. The chain carries TRBV7-9 and TRBJ1-1, with D possibly TRBD1 on 5 matching bases. The germline V gene has CDR1 SEHNR and CDR2 FQNEAQ (reference sequence). CDR3 size: 15 residues. V lost 1 base, J lost 3 bases, and 12 bases lay in between.

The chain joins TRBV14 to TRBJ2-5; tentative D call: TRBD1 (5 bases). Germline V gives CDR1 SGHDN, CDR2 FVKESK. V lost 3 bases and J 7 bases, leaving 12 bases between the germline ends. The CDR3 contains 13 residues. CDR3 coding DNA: TGTGCCAGCAGCCAGTCCGGCCAGGGGACCCAGTACTTC. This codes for CASSQSGQGTQYF.

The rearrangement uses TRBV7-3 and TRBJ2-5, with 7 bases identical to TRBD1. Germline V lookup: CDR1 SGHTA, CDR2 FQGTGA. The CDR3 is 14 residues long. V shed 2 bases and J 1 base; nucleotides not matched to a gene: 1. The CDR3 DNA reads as TGTGCCAGCAGCTTAGAGGGGGCCCAAGAGACCCAGTACTTC. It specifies CASSLEGAQETQYF.